The sequence of this T cell receptor beta chain was determined in a study of blood T cell repertoires in COVID-19. Study-level information: T cells, B-cell-depleted T cells, or PBMCs supplied cDNA or gDNA.

The germline CDR1 and CDR2 sequences are MNHNS and SASEGT. CDR3 size: 15 residues. Trimming removed 2 bases at V and 5 bases at J, with 13 bases between. Sequencing was performed with immunoSEQ multiplex PCR; in TCRdb, only in-frame clones are kept and a portion is missing. The sample has 210,000 or so clones; 75% to 90% are singletons. The sample comprised PBMCs or T cells enriched from blood (not recorded which). The chain links TRBV6-1 to TRBJ1-5; D unresolved. The clonotype comes from a woman in her twenties or thirties who had been exposed to COVID-19. The CDR3 DNA sequence: TGTGCCAGCAGTGAATGGGTCACAGAACATCAGCCCCAGCATTTT. Encoded protein: CASSEWVTEHQPQHF.